This TCR beta chain was retrieved from a study of breast tumors, draining lymph nodes, adjacent tissues. Regarding the study as a whole: Data fit most tumor T cells coming from lymph node, expanding in tumor. Luminal-like breast cancer showed significantly higher tumor–nontumor repertoire similarity than basal-like. Compared with lymph nodes, tumors were less diverse; compared with nontumor tissue, more. The lymph node origin of tumor T cells was framed as consistent with a hypothesis, not demonstrated.

With respect to this clonotype: The antigen is not known.

TCRdb re-called the multiplex PCR reads with MiXCR, one entry per CDR3 protein. The sample includes tens of thousands of distinct CDR3 sequences, approximately 30% of them seen just once. Axillary draining lymph nodes of breast cancer patients supplied the node samples. The material sequenced was axillary lymph node tissue. This receptor was taken from a female donor with breast cancer. Some clones in this sample may be carry-over from other donors' samples.

The CDR3 coding sequence is TGTGCCAGCAGCTTAGGGGAAAGCTCCTACAATGAGCAGTATTTT. It encodes CASSLGESSYNEQYF. The V and J genes are TRBV7-2 and TRBJ2-3; D is unresolved. The CDR3 spans 15 residues. V dropped 1 base and J dropped 11 bases, with 19 bases sitting between them. Germline V gene sequence: CDR1 SGHTA, CDR2 FQGNSA.